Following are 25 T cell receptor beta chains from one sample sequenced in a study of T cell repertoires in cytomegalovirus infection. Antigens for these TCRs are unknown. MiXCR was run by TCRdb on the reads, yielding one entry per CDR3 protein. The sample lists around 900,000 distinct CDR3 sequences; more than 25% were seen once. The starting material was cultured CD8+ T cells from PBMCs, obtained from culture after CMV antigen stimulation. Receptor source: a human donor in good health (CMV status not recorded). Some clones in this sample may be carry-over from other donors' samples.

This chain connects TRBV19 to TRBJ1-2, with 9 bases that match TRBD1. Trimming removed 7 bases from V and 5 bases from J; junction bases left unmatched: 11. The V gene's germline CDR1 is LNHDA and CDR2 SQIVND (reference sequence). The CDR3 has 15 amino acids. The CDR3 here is CASIADAGQGYGYTF. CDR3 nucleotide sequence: TGTGCCAGTATAGCTGACGCGGGACAGGGTTATGGCTACACCTTC.

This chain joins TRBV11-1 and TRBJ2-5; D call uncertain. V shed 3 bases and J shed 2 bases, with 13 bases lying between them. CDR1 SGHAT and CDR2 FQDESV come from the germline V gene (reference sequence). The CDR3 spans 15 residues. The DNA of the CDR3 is TGTGCCAGCAGCTTTTTACGTGCGAAACAAGAGACCCAGTACTTC. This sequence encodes CASSFLRAKQETQYF.

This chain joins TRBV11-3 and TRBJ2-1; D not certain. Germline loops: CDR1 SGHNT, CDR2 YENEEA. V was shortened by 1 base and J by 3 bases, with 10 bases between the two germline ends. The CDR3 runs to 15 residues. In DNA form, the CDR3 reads TGTGCCAGCAGCTTAGGTACAGATTTCTACAATGAGCAGTTCTTC. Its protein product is CASSLGTDFYNEQFF.

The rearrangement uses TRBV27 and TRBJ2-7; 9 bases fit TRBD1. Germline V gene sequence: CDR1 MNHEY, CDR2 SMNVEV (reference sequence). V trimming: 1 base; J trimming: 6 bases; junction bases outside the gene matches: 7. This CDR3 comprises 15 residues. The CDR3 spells CASSLWGTGIGEQYF. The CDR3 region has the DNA TGTGCCAGCAGTTTATGGGGGACAGGGATTGGCGAGCAGTACTTC.

This CDR3 reads CASSFGPGTEKLFF. The DNA of the CDR3 is TGTGCCAGCAGTTTCGGACCAGGGACCGAAAAACTGTTTTTT. V usage is TRBV27 and J usage is TRBJ1-4, with D perhaps matching TRBD1 (5 bases). The V end lost 3 bases, the J end lost 8 bases, and 13 bases lay between the germline ends. CDR1 and CDR2 from the germline V gene are MNHEY and SMNVEV (reference sequence). This CDR3 spans 14 amino acids. The full variable domain, completed using reference TRBV27 and TRBJ1-4, is EAQVTQNPRYLITVTGKKLTVTCSQNMNHEYMSWYRQDPGLGLRQIYYSMNVEVTDKGDVPEGYKVSRKEKRNFPLILESPSPNQTSLYFCASSFGPGTEKLFFGSGTQLSVL.

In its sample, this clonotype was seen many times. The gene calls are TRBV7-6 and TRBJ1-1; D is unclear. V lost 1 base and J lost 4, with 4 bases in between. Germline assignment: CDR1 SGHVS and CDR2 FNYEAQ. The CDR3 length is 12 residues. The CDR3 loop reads CASSLVVTEAFF. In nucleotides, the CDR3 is TGTGCCAGCAGCTTAGTTGTCACTGAAGCTTTCTTT.

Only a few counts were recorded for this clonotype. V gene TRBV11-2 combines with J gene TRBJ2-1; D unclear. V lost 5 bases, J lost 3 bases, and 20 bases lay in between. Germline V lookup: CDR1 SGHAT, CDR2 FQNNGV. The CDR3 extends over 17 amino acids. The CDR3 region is CASSHDLFLNFYNEQFF. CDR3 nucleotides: TGTGCCAGCAGCCACGACCTATTCCTTAACTTCTACAATGAGCAGTTCTTC.

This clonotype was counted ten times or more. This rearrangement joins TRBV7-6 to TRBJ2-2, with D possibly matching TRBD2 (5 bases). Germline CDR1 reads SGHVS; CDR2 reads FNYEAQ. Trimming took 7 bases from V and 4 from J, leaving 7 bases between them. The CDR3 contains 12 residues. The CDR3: CASIEGTGELFF. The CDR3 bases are TGTGCCAGCATCGAGGGCACCGGGGAGCTGTTTTTT.

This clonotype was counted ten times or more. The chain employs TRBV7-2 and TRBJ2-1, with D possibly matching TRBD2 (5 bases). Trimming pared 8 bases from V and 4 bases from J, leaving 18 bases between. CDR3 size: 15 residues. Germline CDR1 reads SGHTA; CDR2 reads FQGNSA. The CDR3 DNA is TGTGCCAGCGCCTTGGTTGAGGGCTATTACAATGAGCAGTTCTTC. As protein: CASALVEGYYNEQFF. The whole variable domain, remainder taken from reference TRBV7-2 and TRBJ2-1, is GAGVSQSPSNKVTEKGKDVELRCDPISGHTALYWYRQSLGQGLEFLIYFQGNSAPDKSGLPSDRFSAERTGGSVSTLTIQRTQQEDSAVYLCASALVEGYYNEQFFGPGTRLTVL.

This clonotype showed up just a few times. The CDR3 coding sequence is TGTGCCAGTATCTCCCTTCACAGGAACACTGAAGCTTTCTTT. Translating it yields CASISLHRNTEAFF. The rearrangement joins TRBV19 to TRBJ1-1; D uncertain. The CDR3 runs to 14 residues. CDR1 LNHDA and CDR2 SQIVND come from the germline V gene (reference sequence). Trimming shortened V by 7 bases and J by 1 base, and 13 bases separated the two germline ends.

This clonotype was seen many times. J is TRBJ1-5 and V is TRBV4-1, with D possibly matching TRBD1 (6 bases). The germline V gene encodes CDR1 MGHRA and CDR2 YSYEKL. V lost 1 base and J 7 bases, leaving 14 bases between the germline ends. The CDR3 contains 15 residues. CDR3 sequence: CASSQVSRGNQPQHF. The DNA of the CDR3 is TGCGCCAGCAGCCAAGTTTCCAGGGGAAACCAGCCCCAGCATTTT.

The CDR3 protein is CSVVRQGTYEQYF. Here the CDR3 DNA reads TGCAGCGTTGTCCGGCAGGGAACCTACGAGCAGTACTTC. J is TRBJ2-7 and V is TRBV29-1, with a tentative D call TRBD1 (5 bases). Between the trimmed V and J ends, which lost 4 bases and 2 bases, there was a span of 12 bases. Looked up from germline, CDR1 is SQVTM and CDR2 is ANQGSEA. The CDR3 is made up of 13 amino acids.

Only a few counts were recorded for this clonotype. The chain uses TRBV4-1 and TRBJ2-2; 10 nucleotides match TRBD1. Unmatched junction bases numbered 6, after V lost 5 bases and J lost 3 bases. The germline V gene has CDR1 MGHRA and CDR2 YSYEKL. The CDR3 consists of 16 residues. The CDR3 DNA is TGCGCCAGCAGCTTAAAAGGGACAGGGGACACCGGGGAGCTGTTTTTT. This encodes CASSLKGTGDTGELFF.

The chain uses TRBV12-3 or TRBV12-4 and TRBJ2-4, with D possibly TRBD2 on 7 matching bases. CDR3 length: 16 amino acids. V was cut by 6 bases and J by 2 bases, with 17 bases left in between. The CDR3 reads CASRRGGGATKNIQYF. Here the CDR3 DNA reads TGTGCCAGCAGGAGAGGGGGGGGCGCAACCAAAAACATTCAGTACTTC.

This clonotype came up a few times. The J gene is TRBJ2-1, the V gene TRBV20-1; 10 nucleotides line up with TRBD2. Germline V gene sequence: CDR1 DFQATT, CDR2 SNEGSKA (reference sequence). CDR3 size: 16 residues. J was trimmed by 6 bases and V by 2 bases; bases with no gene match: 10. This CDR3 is CSARPSGGALPNEQFF. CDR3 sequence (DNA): TGCAGTGCTAGACCGAGCGGGGGGGCCTTACCCAATGAGCAGTTCTTC.

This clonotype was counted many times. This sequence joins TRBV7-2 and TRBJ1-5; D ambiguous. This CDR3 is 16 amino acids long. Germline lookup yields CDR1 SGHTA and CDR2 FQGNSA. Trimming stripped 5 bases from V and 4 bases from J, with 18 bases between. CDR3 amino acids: CASSPRVSGFNQPQHF. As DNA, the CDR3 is TGTGCCAGCAGCCCGAGGGTTTCGGGGTTTAATCAGCCCCAGCATTTT. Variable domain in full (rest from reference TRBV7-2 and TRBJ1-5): GAGVSQSPSNKVTEKGKDVELRCDPISGHTALYWYRQSLGQGLEFLIYFQGNSAPDKSGLPSDRFSAERTGGSVSTLTIQRTQQEDSAVYLCASSPRVSGFNQPQHFGDGTRLSIL.

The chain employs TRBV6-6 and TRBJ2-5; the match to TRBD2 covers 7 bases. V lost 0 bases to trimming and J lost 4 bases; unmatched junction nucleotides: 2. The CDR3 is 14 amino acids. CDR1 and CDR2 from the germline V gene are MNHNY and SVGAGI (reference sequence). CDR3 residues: CASSYSGGPETQYF. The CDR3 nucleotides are TGTGCCAGCAGTTACTCGGGAGGGCCAGAGACCCAGTACTTC.

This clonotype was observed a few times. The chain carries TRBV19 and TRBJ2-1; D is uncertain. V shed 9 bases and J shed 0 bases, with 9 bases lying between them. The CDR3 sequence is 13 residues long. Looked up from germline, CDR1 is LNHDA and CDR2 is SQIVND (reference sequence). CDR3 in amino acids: CASQLGSYNEQFF. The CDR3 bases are TGTGCCAGCCAGCTCGGCTCCTACAATGAGCAGTTCTTC.

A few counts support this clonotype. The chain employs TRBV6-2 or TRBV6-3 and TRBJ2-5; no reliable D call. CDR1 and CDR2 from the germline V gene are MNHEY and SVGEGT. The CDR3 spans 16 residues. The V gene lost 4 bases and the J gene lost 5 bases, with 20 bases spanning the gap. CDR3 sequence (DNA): TGTGCCAGCAGTTTCCCACGCGGCCGAGGTTACGAGACCCAGTACTTC. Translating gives CASSFPRGRGYETQYF.

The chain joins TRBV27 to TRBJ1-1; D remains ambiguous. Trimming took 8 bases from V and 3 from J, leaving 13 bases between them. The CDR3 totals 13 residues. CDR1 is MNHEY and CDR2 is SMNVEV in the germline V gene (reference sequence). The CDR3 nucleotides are TGTGCCAGCCGGTCGGGAGGGCACACTGAAGCTTTCTTT. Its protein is CASRSGGHTEAFF.

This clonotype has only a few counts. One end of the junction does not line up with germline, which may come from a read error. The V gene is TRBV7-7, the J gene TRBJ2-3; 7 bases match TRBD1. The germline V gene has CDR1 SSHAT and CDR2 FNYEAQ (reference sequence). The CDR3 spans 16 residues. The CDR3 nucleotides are TGTGCTAGCAGCTTGCGAGACAGGGAAGGCACAGATACGCAGTATTTT. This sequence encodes CASSLRDREGTDTQYF.

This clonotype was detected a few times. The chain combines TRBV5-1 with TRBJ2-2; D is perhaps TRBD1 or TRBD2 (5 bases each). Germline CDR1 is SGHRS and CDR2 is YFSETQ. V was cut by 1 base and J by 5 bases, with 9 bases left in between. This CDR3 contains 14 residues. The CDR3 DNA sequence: TGCGCCAGCAGCTTGTCCTGGGGGACCGGGGAGCTGTTTTTT. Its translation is CASSLSWGTGELFF.

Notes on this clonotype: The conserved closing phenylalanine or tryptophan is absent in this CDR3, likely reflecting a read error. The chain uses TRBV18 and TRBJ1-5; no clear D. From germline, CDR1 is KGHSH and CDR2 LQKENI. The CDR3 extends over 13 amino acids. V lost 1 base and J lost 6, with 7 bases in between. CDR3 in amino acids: CASSPRGFQPQHC. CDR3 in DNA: TGTGCCAGCTCACCACGAGGTTTTCAGCCCCAGCATTGT.

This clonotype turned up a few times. The chain's CDR3 is CASSPDVVDRLNTEAFF. CDR3 bases: TGTGCCAGCAGTCCAGATGTGGTGGACCGATTGAACACTGAAGCTTTCTTT. This chain links TRBV27 with TRBJ1-1; D remains ambiguous. The CDR3 totals 17 residues. Germline loops: CDR1 MNHEY, CDR2 SMNVEV (reference sequence). Trimming shortened V by 5 bases and J by 0 bases, and 19 bases separated the two germline ends.

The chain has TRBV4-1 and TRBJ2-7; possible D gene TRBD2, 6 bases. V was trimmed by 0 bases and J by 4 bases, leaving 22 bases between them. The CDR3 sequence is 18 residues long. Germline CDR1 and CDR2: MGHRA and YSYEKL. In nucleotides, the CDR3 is TGCGCCAGCAGCCAAGACCGGGACTCCTTTTCTCCGTCTTACGAGCAGTACTTC. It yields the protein CASSQDRDSFSPSYEQYF.